Listed below are T cell receptor beta chains from one sample, sequenced in a study of T cells in Graves' hyperthyroidism and ophthalmopathy. TCRdb used MiXCR to reprocess the multiplex PCR reads, holding one entry per CDR3 protein. Of approximately 300,000 distinct CDR3 sequences listed, roughly 19% were seen once; the top ten hold about 35%. The sequencing input was blood. The receptors derive from a middle-aged man with Graves' ophthalmopathy. CDR3s include the opening cysteine and the closing phenylalanine or tryptophan. The D gene is left open where the match is weak. Clone size is shown for a subset of rows, as once, few, many or a class of expanded clone.

cdr3_length d_call j_call v_call clone_size cdr3_nt cdr3_aa
15 . TRBJ1-2 TRBV6-6 . TGTGCCAGCAGTTACTCCCAGGGCGAGGTGTCTGGCTACACCTTC CASSYSQGEVSGYTF
15 . TRBJ1-2 TRBV27 . TGTGCCAGCAGTTTAAACGTCGGGTGGGACTATGGCTACACCTTC CASSLNVGWDYGYTF
17 TRBD2 TRBJ2-1 TRBV29-1 many TGCAGCGTTGAGCTAGCGGGAGATAGTTTGTGGGACAATGAGCAGTTCTTC CSVELAGDSLWDNEQFF
13 . TRBJ2-7 TRBV4-1 . TGCGCCAGCAGCCAAGGGGGCGTGAGCGAGCAGTACTTC CASSQGGVSEQYF
18 TRBD1 TRBJ1-5 TRBV6-1 . TGTGCCAGCAGTTTTCTATCCAACCTACAGGGGGACAATCAGCCCCAGCATTTT CASSFLSNLQGDNQPQHF
12 . TRBJ2-1 TRBV6-2/TRBV6-3 . TGTGCCAGCAGTTACGCGACTCGGGGGCAGTTCTTC CASSYATRGQFF
11 . TRBJ1-1 TRBV6-1 many TGTGCCAGCAGTGAAGTTCGTGAAGCTTTCTTT CASSEVREAFF
14 . TRBJ2-5 TRBV11-2 few TGTGCCAGCAGTTTAATGGGTGTAGGAGAGACCCAGTACTTC CASSLMGVGETQYF
14 . TRBJ2-7 TRBV18 many TGTGCCAGCTCACCACCGATCACCAACTACGAGCAGTACTTC CASSPPITNYEQYF
17 TRBD2 TRBJ2-2 TRBV3-1 . TGTGCCAGCAGCCAAGCCGCTAGCGGGAGAGGAGCCGGGGAGCTGTTTTTT CASSQAASGRGAGELFF
13 . TRBJ2-1 TRBV20-1 . TGCAGTGCTGCACAAATCATGGTGTTAGAGCAGTTCTTC CSAAQIMVLEQFF
16 . TRBJ2-1 TRBV28 . TGTGCCAGCAGTTTGGCGTTGAGACAGCTAAACAATGAGCAGTTCTTC CASSLALRQLNNEQFF
13 . TRBJ1-2 TRBV27 many TGTGCCAGCAGTTTAGAAGTGGGGAATGGCTACACCTTC CASSLEVGNGYTF
16 TRBD1 TRBJ1-4 TRBV30 few TGTGCCTGGTCTAGGGACAGGGCTACAACTAATGAAAAACTGTTTTTT CAWSRDRATTNEKLFF
17 TRBD1 TRBJ2-6 TRBV11-2 . TGTGCCAGCAGTCGGGACAGGATTTTCTCTGGGGCCAACGTCCTGACTTTC CASSRDRIFSGANVLTF
14 TRBD1 TRBJ1-1 TRBV4-1 few TGCGCCAGCAGCCAGAGGGCCGAGGGGACAGTTGCTTTCTTT CASSQRAEGTVAFF
12 . TRBJ2-5 TRBV20-1 . TGCAGTGCTAGTAGGGGATCGGAGACCCAGTACTTC CSASRGSETQYF
16 . TRBJ2-1 TRBV4-1 . TGCGCCAGCAGCCAAATACCAGAGAGCTCCTACAATGAGCAGTTCTTC CASSQIPESSYNEQFF
15 . TRBJ2-2 TRBV9 . TGTGCCAGCAGCGTAGTACAGACGAACACCGGGGAGCTGTTTTTT CASSVVQTNTGELFF
13 . TRBJ1-2 TRBV20-1 . TGCAGTGCTAGCCACAGGCAGAGCTATGGCTACACCTTC CSASHRQSYGYTF
14 . TRBJ1-2 TRBV7-8 few TGTGCCAGCAGCTTATACAGGGAGGACTATGGCTACACCTTC CASSLYREDYGYTF
16 . TRBJ2-1 TRBV29-1 few TGCAGCGTCCAATCGCCAGGGTCGCCTAGTCTAAATGAGCAGTTCTTC CSVQSPGSPSLNEQFF
16 . TRBJ2-2 TRBV27 . TGTGCCAGCAGTTTTTTTGGAGCCTCGAACACCGGGGAGCTGTTTTTT CASSFFGASNTGELFF
16 TRBD1 TRBJ2-6 TRBV10-3 few TGTGCCATTGGACAGGGTAGACTATCTGGGGCCAACGTCCTGACTTTC CAIGQGRLSGANVLTF
15 . TRBJ1-5 TRBV2 many TGTGCCAGCAGTGGACACGAAGTCAGCAATCAGCCCCAGCATTTT CASSGHEVSNQPQHF
13 . TRBJ2-5 TRBV20-1 . TGCAGTGCTCGACTAGGCCCACAAGAGACCCAGTACTTC CSARLGPQETQYF
15 TRBD1 TRBJ2-5 TRBV10-3 . TGTGCCATCAGTGATACCCAGCGACAGGGAGAGACCCAGTACTTC CAISDTQRQGETQYF
15 TRBD1 TRBJ1-4 TRBV28 . TGTGCCAGCAGTTTGACAGGGGCAACTAATGAAAAACTGTTTTTT CASSLTGATNEKLFF
21 TRBD2 TRBJ2-1 TRBV2 many TGTGCCAGCAGCGGAATGGGACTTACTAGCGGGAGCCCTTTTAACAATTATGAGCAGTTCTTC CASSGMGLTSGSPFNNYEQFF
18 . TRBJ2-4 TRBV27 many TGTGCCAGCAGTCCGGGTTATAGCGTGACTCAAACACGGAACATTCAGTACTTC CASSPGYSVTQTRNIQYF
14 . TRBJ1-5 TRBV18 . TGTGCCAGCTCACCTAATCATAGCAATCAGCCCCAGCATTTT CASSPNHSNQPQHF
16 TRBD2 TRBJ2-3 TRBV28 . TGTGCCAGCAGCCGAATAGCGGGAGGGAACACAGATACGCAGTATTTT CASSRIAGGNTDTQYF
16 TRBD2 TRBJ2-1 TRBV15 . TGTGCCACCAGCAGGGGGACTAGCGTGAACTACAATGAGCAGTTCTTC CATSRGTSVNYNEQFF
19 TRBD2 TRBJ2-1 TRBV19 . TGTGCCAGTAGTACTTCGCCGGGACTAGCGGGAGGGCCGAGGAATGAGCAGTTCTTC CASSTSPGLAGGPRNEQFF
15 . TRBJ2-1 TRBV7-2 many TGTGCCAGCAGCTGGGCTCCCAGCTCCTACAATGAGCAGTTCTTC CASSWAPSSYNEQFF
14 . TRBJ2-2 TRBV19 . TGTGCCAGTTTGGGACACTTCTACACCGGGGAGCTGTTTTTT CASLGHFYTGELFF
16 TRBD2 TRBJ2-7 TRBV20-1 many TGCAGTGCTAGAGATCGACTAGCGGGAGTAGAGTACGAGCAGTACTTC CSARDRLAGVEYEQYF
15 TRBD2 TRBJ2-7 TRBV7-9 . TGTACCAGCAGCACCATGACTAGCGGGAGTAACGAGCAGTACTTC CTSSTMTSGSNEQYF
16 . TRBJ2-2 TRBV5-1 few TGCGCCAGCAGCTTGATGGGGGACCCGTACACCGGGGAGCTGTTTTTT CASSLMGDPYTGELFF
14 . TRBJ1-6 TRBV28 many TGTGCCAGCAGGGGATCTTTCGGGGGTTCACCCCTCCACTTT CASRGSFGGSPLHF
17 TRBD2 TRBJ2-1 TRBV6-2/TRBV6-3 . TGTGCCAGCAGTTCGTCCACTAGCGGGAGGGCTTTCAATGAGCAGTTCTTC CASSSSTSGRAFNEQFF